Below, one T cell receptor (beta chain) is given with its context. The CDR3 is 13 amino acids. Trimming removed 8 bases at V and 4 bases at J, with 14 bases between. The germline V gene encodes CDR1 GTSNPN and CDR2 SVGIG (reference sequence). Original analysis: The authors estimated nucleated cell counts from reference gene primer amplification. Assay: immunoSEQ multiplex PCR; the TCRdb copy retains only in-frame clones and omits some. That table is the source of V, J and clone size, and D and trimming were worked out from the DNA. The sample holds around 170,000 clones, about 87% seen once. This entry is derived from a study of blood T cell repertoires in COVID-19. Study information: The samples span acute and convalescent COVID-19 from the United States, Italy and Spain. Sample material is recorded as cDNA or gDNA derived from T cells, B-cell-depleted T cells, or PBMCs.

The clonotype originates from a woman in her 30s with acute or convalescent COVID-19. J is TRBJ2-2 and V is TRBV30, with D perhaps matching TRBD2 (6 bases). Sequencing was performed on peripheral blood. The CDR3 region is CARKGDFTGELFF. DNA for the CDR3: TGTGCCCGGAAAGGGGACTTCACCGGGGAGCTGTTTTTT.